The table lists the clone carrying this T cell receptor beta chain with a few counts. Its target is unknown. This sample was taken from a study of response to subunit inactivated influenza vaccine. Study outcomes and limitations: A suggestion made by the authors is that each seasonal influenza vaccination recruits few new T cells.

From the RT-PCR reads, TCRdb called clonotypes with MiXCR, one entry per CDR3 protein. The sample records around 520,000 distinct CDR3 sequences, around 25% being singletons. V lost 1 base to trimming and J lost 2 bases, with 6 bases between them. Germline lookup yields CDR1 LNHNV and CDR2 YYDKDF (reference sequence). The CDR3 spans 15 residues. The sequence came from a man in his fifties or sixties who received an inactivated influenza vaccine. This rearrangement joins TRBV15 to TRBJ2-6; D gene ambiguous. The starting material was CD4+ T cells sorted from PBMCs, obtained approximately 5 days after vaccination. CDR3 sequence (DNA): TGTGCCACCAGCAGAGCAGGAGCTGGGGCCAACGTCCTGACTTTC. Translated: CATSRAGAGANVLTF.